This TCR beta chain was observed in a study of blood T cell repertoires in COVID-19. Assay: immunoSEQ multiplex PCR; the TCRdb copy retains only in-frame clones and omits some. This table has some 68,000 clones, approximately 83% appearing once. This receptor was identified in a man between 70 and 80 years old with acute or convalescent COVID-19. What was sequenced was peripheral blood.

The CDR3 here is CASTRTGIVGYTF. The CDR3 bases are TGTGCCAGCACCAGAACAGGGATCGTTGGCTACACCTTC. This chain joins TRBV9 and TRBJ1-2; D is perhaps TRBD1 (6 bases). The length of the CDR3 is 13 residues. Germline V gene lookup returns CDR1 SGDLS and CDR2 YYNGEE. Trimming cost V 6 bases and J 7 bases, with 16 bases left between them.